The 23 T cell receptor beta chains reported below all come from one sample, sequenced in a study of radiation and T cells in renal cell carcinoma (TCRdb year 2020). The library was produced with the immunoSEQ multiplex PCR assay. TCRdb limited this immuneACCESS table to in-frame rearrangements with V and J called. A share of clones is missing; checked studies link under half to unresolved V genes, and the rest is unexplained. The sample has around 46,000 clones on record, 83% of them singletons. The top ten constitute about 31% of the sample. The sample's time point label, in plain terms: baseline pretreatment blood. According to the study, the label for this sample's treatment or condition signals: 15 Gy SBRT to primary tumor, nephrectomy 4 weeks later. Sequenced material: blood, taken from a patient whose treatment included radiotherapy and nephrectomy. Receptor source: a woman between 65 and 79 years old with renal cell carcinoma.

The J gene is TRBJ1-1, the V gene TRBV7-8, with a possible D match to TRBD1 (5 bases). V gave up 4 bases and J gave up 2 bases, with 17 bases separating them. CDR3 length equals 16 residues. Per germline, CDR1 SGHVS and CDR2 FQNEAQ. The CDR3, as DNA: TGTGCCAGCAGCTCATTTTCGAGTGACAGCAACACTGAAGCTTTCTTT. This encodes CASSSFSSDSNTEAFF.

Here the CDR3 reads CASRQTGGGGNTIYF. In DNA form, the CDR3 reads TGTGCCAGCAGACAAACAGGGGGCGGTGGAAACACCATATATTTT. This chain joins TRBV6-5 and TRBJ1-3, with 9 bases lining up with TRBD1. The CDR3 is 15 amino acids. Germline V gene lookup returns CDR1 MNHEY and CDR2 SVGAGI. The J segment lost 3 bases and the V segment lost 6 bases, leaving 6 bases of the junction unmatched.

V gene TRBV18 combines with J gene TRBJ1-1; tentative D call: TRBD1 (6 bases). From germline, CDR1 is KGHSH and CDR2 LQKENI. With 5 bases removed from V and 4 bases from J, the gap between germline ends came to 17 bases. This CDR3 comprises 15 residues. The CDR3 spells CASSIKSQGSTEAFF. In nucleotides, the CDR3 is TGTGCCAGCTCAATTAAATCACAGGGTAGCACTGAAGCTTTCTTT.

This clone was counted a few times. The chain has TRBV19 and TRBJ2-3; D is unresolved. V gave up 3 bases and J gave up 4 bases, with 11 bases separating them. The CDR3 consists of 14 residues. Germline CDR1 LNHDA, CDR2 SQIVND (reference sequence). The chain's CDR3 is CASSIRRSSDTQYF. The DNA for the CDR3 is TGTGCCAGTAGTATTCGCAGAAGTTCAGATACGCAGTATTTT.

The chain combines TRBV5-1 with TRBJ2-5; 10 nucleotides agree with TRBD1. Trimming cost V 3 bases and J 4 bases; bases outside gene matches: 9. The CDR3 has 16 amino acids. Germline CDR1 is SGHRS and CDR2 is YFSETQ. This CDR3 is CASSSPGTGVSETQYF. The CDR3 DNA is TGCGCCAGCAGCTCCCCCGGGACAGGGGTTTCAGAGACCCAGTACTTC.

This clone was seen a handful of times. V gene TRBV7-6 combines with J gene TRBJ2-7; the D gene is possibly TRBD1 (6 bases). Looked up from germline, CDR1 is SGHVS and CDR2 is FNYEAQ. Trimming left V 0 bases short and J 4 bases short, with 16 bases between. There are 16 residues in the CDR3. The CDR3 DNA reads as TGTGCCAGCAGCTTAGCGACACCAGGGGAAGGTTACGAGCAGTACTTC. Translating gives CASSLATPGEGYEQYF.

This clone was recorded many times. The chain is built from TRBV19 and TRBJ1-5, with D uncertain. V was pared by 3 bases and J by 6 bases, with 12 bases between. Germline V CDR1 and CDR2: LNHDA, SQIVND (reference sequence). This CDR3 has 14 amino acids. CDR3 DNA: TGTGCCAGTAGTATGGGCGGGGAGGGTCAGCCCCAGCATTTT. Protein sequence: CASSMGGEGQPQHF.

In its sample, this clone was seen once. V is TRBV18 and J is TRBJ2-5; TRBD2 might be the D (6 bases). Trimming removed 6 bases at V and 3 bases at J, with 11 bases between. The germline V gene has CDR1 KGHSH and CDR2 LQKENI. The CDR3 extends over 13 amino acids. The CDR3 reads CASSPPGEETQYF. DNA for the CDR3: TGTGCCAGCTCCCCGCCGGGGGAAGAGACCCAGTACTTC.

The rearrangement links TRBV7-2 to TRBJ1-1, with D perhaps TRBD1 (5 bases). Germline V gene lookup returns CDR1 SGHTA and CDR2 FQGNSA. This CDR3 has 15 residues. Trimming left V 6 bases short and J 5 bases short, with 19 bases between. CDR3 protein: CASSLRGLGRTEAFF. In nucleotides, the CDR3 is TGTGCCAGCAGTCTGAGGGGTTTAGGTAGGACTGAAGCTTTCTTT.

This chain uses TRBV6-1 with TRBJ2-1; D remains unclear. Trimming shortened V by 6 bases and J by 5 bases, and 14 bases separated the two germline ends. This CDR3 spans 14 amino acids. The germline V gene has CDR1 MNHNS and CDR2 SASEGT. The CDR3 DNA sequence: TGTGCCAGCAGGACCCGCCACAGAGACAATGAGCAGTTCTTC. This gives the protein CASRTRHRDNEQFF.

This clone was seen only a few times. The chain couples TRBV9 to TRBJ1-1, with D unresolved. V was pared by 4 bases and J by 1 base, with 8 bases between. This CDR3 contains 13 residues. CDR1 is SGDLS and CDR2 is YYNGEE in the germline V gene. CDR3 loop: CASSPQRNTEAFF. Here the CDR3 DNA reads TGTGCCAGCAGCCCTCAAAGGAACACTGAAGCTTTCTTT. Together with reference TRBV9 and TRBJ1-1, the CDR3 gives the full variable domain: DSGVTQTPKHLITATGQRVTLRCSPRSGDLSVYWYQQSLDQGLQFLIQYYNGEERAKGNILERFSAQQFPDLHSELNLSSLELGDSALYFCASSPQRNTEAFFGQGTRLTVV.

The sample holds a few counts of this clone. This rearrangement joins TRBV13 to TRBJ1-4; D unresolved. The CDR3 length is 16 residues. Germline V CDR1 and CDR2: PRHDT, FYEKMQ (reference sequence). V was clipped by 1 base and J by 1 base, with 10 bases between them. In DNA, the CDR3 is TGTGCCAGCAGCTTAGACAGAACCAGAACTAATGAAAAACTGTTTTTT. This translates into CASSLDRTRTNEKLFF.

V usage is TRBV6-6 and J usage is TRBJ2-3, with 8 positions matching TRBD2. The CDR3 runs to 14 residues. Germline CDR1 and CDR2: MNHNY and SVGAGI (reference sequence). V was clipped by 6 bases and J by 1 base; unmatched bases: 3. The CDR3 nucleotides are TGTGCCAGCAGGCTACTAGCGGGCACAGATACGCAGTATTTT. It specifies CASRLLAGTDTQYF.

The J gene is TRBJ1-5, the V gene TRBV10-1, with 7 bases matching TRBD1. CDR1 WNHNN and CDR2 SYGVQD come from the germline V gene (reference sequence). Unmatched junction bases numbered 8, after V lost 3 bases and J lost 3 bases. The CDR3 spans 16 residues. This chain's CDR3 is CASSDLGRGTNQPQHF. As DNA, the CDR3 is TGCGCCAGCAGTGATTTGGGCAGGGGGACCAATCAGCCCCAGCATTTT.

CDR3 in amino acids: CASSPYKLQETQYF. CDR3 DNA sequence: TGTGCCAGCTCACCCTACAAGTTACAAGAGACCCAGTACTTC. This chain connects TRBV7-7 to TRBJ2-5; D gene ambiguous. Germline CDR1 reads SSHAT; CDR2 reads FNYEAQ (reference sequence). V dropped 8 bases and J dropped 2 bases, with 15 bases sitting between them. The CDR3 length is 14 residues.

This rearrangement joins TRBV27 to TRBJ2-7; 8 bases map to TRBD1. The ends lost 6 bases at V and 5 bases at J; junction bases unmatched: 6. Germline lookup yields CDR1 MNHEY and CDR2 SMNVEV (reference sequence). The CDR3 runs to 13 residues. The CDR3 DNA sequence: TGTGCCAGCAGCCTCAGGGGGCGGAACGAGCAGTACTTC. Translation: CASSLRGRNEQYF.

The chain links TRBV25-1 to TRBJ2-7; D gene unclear. Germline CDR1 is MGHDK and CDR2 is SYGVNS. The germline V and J ends were trimmed by 3 bases and 5 bases, with 8 bases remaining between them. This CDR3 region has 12 residues. CDR3 nucleotide sequence: TGTGCCAGCAGTGATCTAGGCCACGAGCAGTACTTC. It translates to CASSDLGHEQYF.

The rearrangement links TRBV11-2 to TRBJ1-4, with 7 bases lining up with TRBD1. The CDR3 sequence is 15 residues long. V shed 2 bases, J shed 2 bases, and the junction held 2 bases outside the gene matches. The V gene's germline CDR1 is SGHAT and CDR2 FQNNGV. CDR3 amino acids: CASSLTGATNEKLFF. The DNA of the CDR3 is TGTGCCAGCAGCTTAACAGGGGCCACTAATGAAAAACTGTTTTTT.

The V gene is TRBV6-6, the J gene TRBJ1-1; D is ambiguous. The germline V and J ends were trimmed by 6 bases and 1 base, with 15 bases remaining between them. This CDR3 has 15 residues. Germline loops: CDR1 MNHNY, CDR2 SVGAGI (reference sequence). The CDR3, as DNA: TGTGCCAGCAGCCCCACCCTCCCAGGGAACACTGAAGCTTTCTTT. This translates into CASSPTLPGNTEAFF.

The chain has TRBV10-2 and TRBJ1-5; no firm D call. The CDR3 consists of 14 residues. Per germline, CDR1 WSHSY and CDR2 SAAADI. Trimming stripped 11 bases from V and 2 bases from J, with 16 bases between. The CDR3 here is CARPPGRRNQPQHF. CDR3 sequence (DNA): TGCGCCCGACCCCCCGGCAGGCGCAATCAGCCCCAGCATTTT.

J is TRBJ1-2 and V is TRBV9; no firm D call. The length of the CDR3 is 14 residues. V lost 0 bases, J lost 1 base, and 7 bases lay in between. Per the germline V gene, CDR1 is SGDLS and CDR2 is YYNGEE. In DNA form, the CDR3 reads TGTGCCAGCAGCGTAGATGGGGTTAACTATGGCTACACCTTC. This translates into CASSVDGVNYGYTF.

In DNA form, the CDR3 reads TGTGTACGACAGGGCAGCTCCTACGAGCAGTACTTC. Translating gives CVRQGSSYEQYF. The chain is built from TRBV27 and TRBJ2-7, with 7 positions matching TRBD1. CDR3 length equals 12 residues. CDR1 and CDR2 from the germline V gene are MNHEY and SMNVEV (reference sequence).

The V and J genes are TRBV7-9 and TRBJ2-2, with D maybe TRBD2 (6 bases). V lost 3 bases to trimming and J lost 4 bases, with 12 bases between them. The CDR3 sequence is 15 residues long. In germline, CDR1 is SEHNR, CDR2 FQNEAQ (reference sequence). The CDR3 bases are TGTGCCAGCAGCTTTCTAGGAGGGACCACCGGGGAGCTGTTTTTT. Protein product: CASSFLGGTTGELFF.